This T cell receptor beta chain was profiled in a study of T cells in Graves' hyperthyroidism and ophthalmopathy. RNA transcripts gave rise to amplified TCR beta CDR3 regions. Initially, a first-round RT-PCR of the TCR CDR3 employed the HTBI primer set. TCRdb fed the multiplex PCR reads into MiXCR, producing one record per CDR3 protein. The sample contains 540,000 or so distinct CDR3 sequences, 15% to 18% of which appear only once. Absent ophthalmopathy progression within 18 months defined stable Graves' hyperthyroidism. CDR3 length: 15 residues. The germline V gene has CDR1 MNHNS and CDR2 SASEGT. V dropped 5 bases and J dropped 4 bases, with 17 bases sitting between them. This clonotype was observed at least ten times.

The TCR comes from a woman aged 30 to 39 with Graves' hyperthyroidism. The J gene is TRBJ1-1, the V gene TRBV6-1, with D possibly TRBD1 on 6 matching bases. Sequenced material: blood. As DNA, the CDR3 is TGTGCCAGCAGTAAACGGGGGGGGCGCGGCACTGAAGCTTTCTTT. Translating gives CASSKRGGRGTEAFF.